These 25 T cell receptor beta chains were sequenced from one sample in a study of T cells in Graves' hyperthyroidism and ophthalmopathy. RNA transcripts served as the template for amplifying TCR beta CDR3 regions. First-round RT-PCR with HTBI primers amplified the TCR CDR3 region. Each CDR3 protein is one row after TCRdb ran MiXCR on the multiplex PCR reads. Of around 400,000 distinct CDR3 sequences in the sample, around a sixth were seen once. Sequencing was carried out using blood. These receptors were taken from a woman under 30 with Graves' hyperthyroidism that later progressed to Graves' ophthalmopathy.

The chain joins TRBV12-3 or TRBV12-4 to TRBJ2-1, with 11 bases aligning to TRBD2. Trimming cost V 5 bases and J 8 bases; bases outside gene matches: 8. The CDR3 sequence is 15 residues long. CDR3 protein: CASSPLAGGSHEQFF. As DNA, the CDR3 is TGTGCCAGCAGTCCCCTAGCGGGAGGATCCCATGAGCAGTTCTTC.

V gene TRBV10-3 combines with J gene TRBJ2-2; D is perhaps TRBD1 or TRBD2 (6 bases each). The germline CDR1 and CDR2 sequences are ENHRY and SYGVKD. V was cut by 3 bases and J by 5 bases, with 13 bases left in between. The CDR3 totals 15 residues. The CDR3 sequence: CAISDLQGRTGELFF. The CDR3 nucleotides are TGTGCCATCAGTGATTTGCAGGGGAGGACCGGGGAGCTGTTTTTT.

Ten or more counts support this clonotype. This chain uses TRBV6-1 with TRBJ2-2; tentatively, D is TRBD2 (6 bases). Trimming stripped 10 bases from V and 6 bases from J, with 15 bases between. The CDR3 totals 13 residues. Per the germline V gene, CDR1 is MNHNS and CDR2 is SASEGT. DNA for the CDR3: TGTGCCACCCGACTAGGCGGTTCCGGGGAGCTGTTTTTT. This gives the protein CATRLGGSGELFF.

As for this clonotype: A much bigger clone sits one base away, suggesting this may be a read error. This chain uses TRBV18 with TRBJ1-1; D unresolved. Trimming left V 2 bases short and J 1 base short, with 8 bases between. Per germline, CDR1 KGHSH and CDR2 LQKENI. The CDR3 totals 14 residues. The CDR3 spells CASSPGATNTEAFF. CDR3 in DNA: TGTGCCAGCTCACCAGGAGCGACGAACACTGAAGCTTTCTTT.

In this sample, this clonotype turned up many times. CDR3 sequence: CASSYRDRVYSNQPQHF. The CDR3 nucleotides read TGTGCCAGCAGCTACCGTGACAGGGTCTATAGCAATCAGCCCCAGCATTTT. The chain carries TRBV28 and TRBJ1-5; 7 bases are a match to TRBD1. The CDR3 length is 17 residues. The J segment lost 0 bases and the V segment lost 6 bases, leaving 11 bases of the junction unmatched. CDR1 and CDR2 (germline): MDHEN, SYDVKM.

This clonotype was recorded a few times. This chain links TRBV9 with TRBJ2-1; D may be TRBD1 or TRBD2 (5 bases each). The ends were cut back, 2 bases at V and 6 bases at J, with 15 bases in the middle. Germline assignment: CDR1 SGDLS and CDR2 YYNGEE. The CDR3 has 15 amino acids. The chain's CDR3 is CASSVWGSSGNEQFF. In nucleotides, the CDR3 is TGTGCCAGCAGCGTCTGGGGGAGTTCGGGCAATGAGCAGTTCTTC.

This clonotype was seen only a few times. This chain links TRBV6-2 or TRBV6-3 with TRBJ1-2, with 9 bases matching TRBD1. V shed 4 bases, J shed 8 bases, and the junction held 8 bases outside the gene matches. The CDR3 spans 14 residues. Germline CDR1 reads MNHEY; CDR2 reads SVGEGT. The CDR3 nucleotides are TGTGCCAGCAGTTCCCCCGGACAGGGGAACGGCTACACCTTC. Protein: CASSSPGQGNGYTF.

This clonotype was seen a few times. The rearrangement joins TRBV12-3 or TRBV12-4 to TRBJ2-5; TRBD2 matches at 12 bases. The CDR3 length is 16 residues. V was pared by 3 bases and J by 5 bases, with 7 bases of the junction left unmatched. This chain's CDR3 is CASSLTSGSFVETQYF. The CDR3 DNA reads TGTGCCAGCAGTTTGACTAGCGGGAGTTTCGTTGAGACCCAGTACTTC.

A few counts support this clonotype. This chain connects TRBV30 to TRBJ1-5, with D maybe TRBD1 (6 bases). This CDR3 has 13 amino acids. CDR1 and CDR2 from the germline V gene are GTSNPN and SVGIG (reference sequence). Trimming pared 0 bases from V and 6 bases from J, leaving 9 bases between. This CDR3 reads CAWSVAGVQPQHF. The CDR3 nucleotides read TGTGCCTGGAGTGTGGCAGGGGTTCAGCCCCAGCATTTT.

This clonotype was detected ten times or more. This chain joins TRBV28 and TRBJ2-3; D remains ambiguous. This CDR3 has 15 amino acids. Germline V gene sequence: CDR1 MDHEN, CDR2 SYDVKM. V lost 3 bases to trimming and J lost 0 bases, with 10 bases between them. The CDR3 spells CASSFGSRSTDTQYF. The CDR3 bases are TGTGCCAGCAGTTTTGGATCTAGGAGCACAGATACGCAGTATTTT.

Many counts were recorded for this clonotype. The chain links TRBV28 to TRBJ1-4; a possible D gene is TRBD1 (5 bases). Trimming shortened V by 4 bases and J by 1 base, and 13 bases separated the two germline ends. Germline lookup yields CDR1 MDHEN and CDR2 SYDVKM. CDR3 length equals 16 residues. The CDR3 sequence is CASSSGGVGTNEKLFF. The CDR3 DNA reads as TGTGCCAGCAGTTCGGGGGGGGTCGGAACTAATGAAAAACTGTTTTTT. The variable domain in full, completed from reference TRBV28 and TRBJ1-4, reads DVKVTQSSRYLVKRTGEKVFLECVQDMDHENMFWYRQDPGLGLRLIYFSYDVKMKEKGDIPEGYSVSREKKERFSLILESASTNQTSMYLCASSSGGVGTNEKLFFGSGTQLSVL.

Note on this clonotype: A much larger clone sits a single nucleotide away, making a read error possible. This chain links TRBV20-1 with TRBJ2-7, with 10 bases matching TRBD1. The trim removed 4 bases at V and 2 bases at J, leaving 2 bases unmatched. This CDR3 contains 13 residues. Germline V gives CDR1 DFQATT, CDR2 SNEGSKA (reference sequence). The DNA of the CDR3 is TGCAGTGCTACCGGACAGGGGGCCTACGAGCAGTACTTC. Encoded protein: CSATGQGAYEQYF.

The sample holds many counts of this clonotype. The V and J genes are TRBV5-8 and TRBJ1-1; TRBD1 aligns across 8 bases. This CDR3 spans 15 amino acids. Germline values: CDR1 SGHTS, CDR2 YDEGEE. With V trimmed by 0 bases and J by 1 base, 2 bases remained unmatched. CDR3 sequence reads: CASSLDRGRNTEAFF. The CDR3 coding sequence is TGTGCCAGCAGCTTGGACAGGGGGAGGAACACTGAAGCTTTCTTT.

The chain carries TRBV4-1 and TRBJ2-7, with 7 bases lining up with TRBD1. TRBJ2-1 explains the end of the DNA better; the J call may be wrong. CDR1 is MGHRA and CDR2 is YSYEKL in the germline V gene. The CDR3 consists of 14 residues. The CDR3 bases are TGCGCCAGCAGCCAGGGGGACAGCTCCTACGAGCAGTTCTTC. Encoded protein: CASSQGDSSYEQFF.

V is TRBV5-1 and J is TRBJ2-5; D remains ambiguous. V lost 7 bases and J lost 7, with 8 bases in between. Germline CDR1 SGHRS, CDR2 YFSETQ. The CDR3 has 10 residues. The CDR3 sequence: CASGSGTQYF. The CDR3 bases are TGCGCCAGCGGATCGGGGACCCAGTACTTC.

This clonotype was counted at least ten times. The V call is TRBV6-1, the J call TRBJ2-3; TRBD1 agrees at 7 bases. The CDR3 runs 16 residues. Germline lookup yields CDR1 MNHNS and CDR2 SASEGT. V was clipped by 1 base and J by 2 bases; unmatched bases: 6. The CDR3 loop is CASSEDRDRFTDTQYF. DNA of the CDR3: TGTGCCAGCAGTGAAGACCGGGACAGATTCACAGATACGCAGTATTTT.

This clonotype was observed at least ten times. V usage is TRBV2 and J usage is TRBJ2-7; the match to TRBD1 covers 9 bases. Germline assignment: CDR1 SNHLY and CDR2 FYNNEI. The CDR3 extends over 14 amino acids. Losses at the gene ends were 7 bases for V and 4 bases for J; bases not matched to a gene: 8. The CDR3 sequence is CASKNRGQRYEQYF. CDR3 nucleotides: TGTGCCAGCAAAAACAGGGGGCAGAGATACGAGCAGTACTTC.

This clonotype has at least ten counts. V usage is TRBV15 and J usage is TRBJ1-1; TRBD1 aligns across 7 bases. Germline values: CDR1 LNHNV, CDR2 YYDKDF (reference sequence). J was trimmed by 1 base and V by 1 base; bases with no gene match: 6. This CDR3 contains 16 residues. The CDR3 protein is CATSRGLNRGNTEAFF. CDR3 in DNA: TGTGCCACCAGCAGAGGCCTCAACAGGGGGAACACTGAAGCTTTCTTT.

The rearrangement uses TRBV19 and TRBJ2-1, with TRBD1 matching 9 bases. In germline, CDR1 is LNHDA, CDR2 SQIVND (reference sequence). V lost 7 bases to trimming and J lost 3 bases; unmatched junction nucleotides: 10. The CDR3 extends over 16 amino acids. The CDR3 loop reads CASKNVGQGFYNEQFF. The CDR3 coding sequence is TGTGCCAGTAAAAATGTGGGACAGGGCTTCTACAATGAGCAGTTCTTC. The full variable domain, with the rest looked up from reference TRBV19 and TRBJ2-1, is DGGITQSPKYLFRKEGQNVTLSCEQNLNHDAMYWYRQDPGQGLRLIYYSQIVNDFQKGDIAEGYSVSREKKESFPLTVTSAQKNPTAFYLCASKNVGQGFYNEQFFGPGTRLTVL.

In this sample, this clonotype turned up a few times. This chain links TRBV4-3 with TRBJ2-1; 8 nucleotides align to TRBD2. V shed 0 bases and J 6 bases; nucleotides not matched to a gene: 10. There are 17 residues in the CDR3. The germline V gene has CDR1 LGHNA and CDR2 YSLEER. The CDR3 reads CASSQDVAGGGGNEQFF. The CDR3 DNA is TGCGCCAGCAGCCAAGATGTGGCGGGAGGAGGGGGCAATGAGCAGTTCTTC.

Many counts were recorded for this clonotype. The V gene is TRBV28, the J gene TRBJ1-6, with D hard to call. The CDR3 sequence is 19 residues long. The germline V gene encodes CDR1 MDHEN and CDR2 SYDVKM. V dropped 7 bases and J dropped 2 bases, with 24 bases sitting between them. In DNA, the CDR3 is TGTGCCAGCAAATCGGGCTCCGTCTTCGCGCCAACCTATAATTCACCCCTCCACTTT. Its translation is CASKSGSVFAPTYNSPLHF. Full variable domain (missing parts from reference TRBV28 and TRBJ1-6): DVKVTQSSRYLVKRTGEKVFLECVQDMDHENMFWYRQDPGLGLRLIYFSYDVKMKEKGDIPEGYSVSREKKERFSLILESASTNQTSMYLCASKSGSVFAPTYNSPLHFGNGTRLTVT.

The chain carries TRBV18 and TRBJ2-6; 9 bases fit TRBD1. With V trimmed by 4 bases and J by 1 base, 5 bases remained unmatched. The CDR3 covers 17 residues. CDR1 KGHSH and CDR2 LQKENI come from the germline V gene. CDR3 region: CASSRGTGSSGANVLTF. CDR3 nucleotide sequence: TGTGCCAGCTCACGCGGGACAGGGTCTTCTGGGGCCAACGTCCTGACTTTC.

This clonotype was recorded at least ten times. The rearrangement joins TRBV29-1 to TRBJ2-1; TRBD2 matches 8 bases. This CDR3 is built from 17 residues. CDR1 is SQVTM, CDR2 ANQGSEA, per germline. Germline trimming cut 5 bases from V and 6 bases from J; bases unmatched to any gene: 18. The CDR3 is CSVIPRGRIFQFNEQFF. Here the CDR3 DNA reads TGCAGCGTTATCCCCCGCGGGAGGATCTTCCAGTTCAATGAGCAGTTCTTC.

This clonotype was seen many times. The genes are TRBV20-1 and TRBJ2-7, with 7 positions matching TRBD2. There are 14 residues in the CDR3. J was trimmed by 4 bases and V by 1 base; bases with no gene match: 7. CDR1 and CDR2 from the germline V gene are DFQATT and SNEGSKA (reference sequence). The CDR3 DNA reads TGCAGTGCTAGAGGAGGCGGGAGAAGATACGAGCAGTACTTC. Translated, it gives CSARGGGRRYEQYF.

This clonotype was seen ten or more times. The chain recombines TRBV11-2 with TRBJ1-1; 9 bases line up with TRBD1. The germline gives CDR1 SGHAT, CDR2 FQNNGV. V was pared by 5 bases and J by 3 bases, with 7 bases of the junction left unmatched. CDR3 length: 15 amino acids. CDR3 coding DNA: TGTGCCAGCAGCGCGGGGGACAGGGTTTACACTGAAGCTTTCTTT. Its protein product is CASSAGDRVYTEAFF.